These T cell receptor beta chains were read from a single sample in a study of T cell repertoires in cytomegalovirus infection. TCRdb recomputed calls from the reads with MiXCR, one row per CDR3 protein. This table has about 300,000 distinct CDR3 sequences, roughly a quarter appearing once. The sample taken for sequencing was PBMCs. Receptor source: a human donor in good health (CMV status not recorded). Some clones in this sample may be carry-over from other donors' samples. The CDR3 runs from the conserved cysteine through the conserved F or W. D genes are given only for firm matches. The size entry is marked missing in some rows and otherwise reads once, few, many or a size class.

CDR3 length: 17; V gene: TRBV7-2; D gene: TRBD2; J gene: TRBJ2-7; clone size: many; CDR3 DNA: TGTGCCAGCAGCTTAGCGTCTTTAGCGGGAGCACCCTACGAGCAGTACTTC; CDR3 protein: CASSLASLAGAPYEQYF
CDR3 length: 14; V gene: TRBV5-5; D gene: NA; J gene: TRBJ1-5; clone size: NA; CDR3 DNA: TGTGCCAGCAGCTTGGTGTCAGGGCCTCAGCCCCAGCATTTT; CDR3 protein: CASSLVSGPQPQHF
CDR3 length: 14; V gene: TRBV12-5; D gene: NA; J gene: TRBJ2-3; clone size: many; CDR3 DNA: TGTGCTAGTGGTTTGCAAGGGGCGCGAGATACGCAGTATTTT; CDR3 protein: CASGLQGARDTQYF
CDR3 length: 16; V gene: TRBV7-2; D gene: TRBD1; J gene: TRBJ1-1; clone size: NA; CDR3 DNA: TGTGCCAGCAGACTCAAAGGGACAGGGACGAACACTGAAGCTTTCTTT; CDR3 protein: CASRLKGTGTNTEAFF
CDR3 length: 16; V gene: TRBV18; D gene: NA; J gene: TRBJ2-7; clone size: NA; CDR3 DNA: TGTGCCAGCTCACACCTCCAGGATCCCCCAAAATACGAGCAGTACTTC; CDR3 protein: CASSHLQDPPKYEQYF
CDR3 length: 16; V gene: TRBV2; D gene: TRBD1; J gene: TRBJ2-2; clone size: few; CDR3 DNA: TGTGCCAGCACCAGACAGGGGCTTACGAACACCGGGGAGCTGTTTTTT; CDR3 protein: CASTRQGLTNTGELFF
CDR3 length: 14; V gene: TRBV12-3/TRBV12-4; D gene: NA; J gene: TRBJ1-1; clone size: many; CDR3 DNA: TGTGCCAGCAGTTTAAGAGCGGCGAACACTGAAGCTTTCTTT; CDR3 protein: CASSLRAANTEAFF
CDR3 length: 12; V gene: TRBV6-2/TRBV6-3; D gene: NA; J gene: TRBJ2-7; clone size: NA; CDR3 DNA: TGTGCCAGCAACGATCACCTCTACGAGCAGTACTTC; CDR3 protein: CASNDHLYEQYF
CDR3 length: 13; V gene: TRBV29-1; D gene: TRBD1; J gene: TRBJ2-1; clone size: NA; CDR3 DNA: TGCAGCGTTGGCCGTACAGGGGCTAGTGAGCAGTTCTTC; CDR3 protein: CSVGRTGASEQFF
CDR3 length: 13; V gene: TRBV12-3/TRBV12-4; D gene: TRBD2; J gene: TRBJ2-1; clone size: many; CDR3 DNA: TGTGCCAGCATCGATAGCGGGGGGGCCAGTCAGTTCTTC; CDR3 protein: CASIDSGGASQFF
CDR3 length: 13; V gene: TRBV3-1; D gene: NA; J gene: TRBJ2-6; clone size: few; CDR3 DNA: TGTGCCAGCAGCCAGAGGGAAGCCAACGTCCTGACTTTC; CDR3 protein: CASSQREANVLTF
CDR3 length: 11; V gene: TRBV6-2/TRBV6-3; D gene: NA; J gene: TRBJ2-1; clone size: NA; CDR3 DNA: TGTGCCAGCAGTCAGGCAGAGACCCAGTTCTTC; CDR3 protein: CASSQAETQFF
CDR3 length: 14; V gene: TRBV9; D gene: NA; J gene: TRBJ2-1; clone size: once; CDR3 DNA: TGTGCCAGCAGCGTCGGAGACAGCTACAATGAGCAGTTCTTC; CDR3 protein: CASSVGDSYNEQFF
CDR3 length: 15; V gene: TRBV28; D gene: TRBD1; J gene: TRBJ2-1; clone size: few; CDR3 DNA: TGTGCGAGATCCGCGGACAGGGGATCCTACAATGAGCAGTTCTTC; CDR3 protein: CARSADRGSYNEQFF
CDR3 length: 11; V gene: TRBV29-1; D gene: NA; J gene: TRBJ2-1; clone size: NA; CDR3 DNA: TGCAGCGTGGTGCAGGGATTTGAGCAGTTCTTC; CDR3 protein: CSVVQGFEQFF
CDR3 length: 14; V gene: TRBV11-2; D gene: NA; J gene: TRBJ2-7; clone size: NA; CDR3 DNA: TGTGCCAGCACGCATCCCGGGAGATCCTACGAGCAGTACTTC; CDR3 protein: CASTHPGRSYEQYF
CDR3 length: 15; V gene: TRBV2; D gene: NA; J gene: TRBJ1-6; clone size: NA; CDR3 DNA: TGTGCCAGCAGTGAAAGGCAGGCCGTAGATTCACCCCTCCACTTT; CDR3 protein: CASSERQAVDSPLHF
CDR3 length: 12; V gene: TRBV20-1; D gene: TRBD1; J gene: TRBJ1-6; clone size: few; CDR3 DNA: TGCAGTGCTACCAGGGGGAATTCACCCCTCCACTTT; CDR3 protein: CSATRGNSPLHF
CDR3 length: 13; V gene: TRBV18; D gene: TRBD1; J gene: TRBJ2-3; clone size: NA; CDR3 DNA: TGTGCCAGCTCAACGACAGGGCCAGATACGCAGTATTTT; CDR3 protein: CASSTTGPDTQYF
CDR3 length: 15; V gene: TRBV9; D gene: TRBD1; J gene: TRBJ2-7; clone size: NA; CDR3 DNA: TGTGCCAGCAGCCCAGGGGGATCCGGATTCGACGAGCAGTACTTC; CDR3 protein: CASSPGGSGFDEQYF
CDR3 length: 15; V gene: TRBV7-2; D gene: NA; J gene: TRBJ1-5; clone size: many; CDR3 DNA: TGTGCCAGCAGCTTAGCACCTCTTAGCAATCAGCCCCAGCATTTT; CDR3 protein: CASSLAPLSNQPQHF
CDR3 length: 15; V gene: TRBV27; D gene: TRBD2; J gene: TRBJ2-7; clone size: NA; CDR3 DNA: TGTGCCAGCAGTTCCCAGGGACTAGCGGGACGGGAGCAGTACTTC; CDR3 protein: CASSSQGLAGREQYF
CDR3 length: 15; V gene: TRBV11-2; D gene: TRBD1; J gene: TRBJ2-7; clone size: few; CDR3 DNA: TGTGCCAGCAGCGTTCCAGGGGGCCTCTCCTACGAGCAGTACTTC; CDR3 protein: CASSVPGGLSYEQYF
CDR3 length: 12; V gene: TRBV25-1; D gene: NA; J gene: TRBJ1-2; clone size: few; CDR3 DNA: TGTGCCAGCAGTGAACCCCAGAGAGGCTACACCTTC; CDR3 protein: CASSEPQRGYTF
CDR3 length: 13; V gene: TRBV7-6; D gene: TRBD1; J gene: TRBJ1-1; clone size: NA; CDR3 DNA: TGTGCCAGCAGCCCCTCCCGGACAGGGGAAGCTTTCTTT; CDR3 protein: CASSPSRTGEAFF
CDR3 length: 16; V gene: TRBV7-9; D gene: NA; J gene: TRBJ2-6; clone size: NA; CDR3 DNA: TGTGCCAGCAGCTCCCCAGGGGTAGCGGGGGCCAACGTCCTGACTTTC; CDR3 protein: CASSSPGVAGANVLTF
CDR3 length: 13; V gene: TRBV5-6; D gene: NA; J gene: TRBJ2-7; clone size: NA; CDR3 DNA: TGTGCCAGCAGCCAGGGGGGAATGAGAGAGCAGTACTTC; CDR3 protein: CASSQGGMREQYF
CDR3 length: 14; V gene: TRBV7-2; D gene: NA; J gene: TRBJ1-2; clone size: many; CDR3 DNA: TGTGCCAGCAGCTACTGGACCGGTAACTATGGCTACACCTTC; CDR3 protein: CASSYWTGNYGYTF
CDR3 length: 14; V gene: TRBV20-1; D gene: NA; J gene: TRBJ2-7; clone size: NA; CDR3 DNA: TGCAGTGCTAGGCCCGGACTGGACTTCTACGAGCAGTACTTC; CDR3 protein: CSARPGLDFYEQYF
CDR3 length: 14; V gene: TRBV13; D gene: NA; J gene: TRBJ1-1; clone size: NA; CDR3 DNA: TGTGCCAGCAGCCCCCGGTTAGGAAACACTGAAGCTTTCTTT; CDR3 protein: CASSPRLGNTEAFF
CDR3 length: 15; V gene: TRBV11-2; D gene: NA; J gene: TRBJ1-5; clone size: few; CDR3 DNA: TGTGCCAGCAGTATCGACAGCTATAGCAATCAGCCCCAGCATTTT; CDR3 protein: CASSIDSYSNQPQHF
CDR3 length: 14; V gene: TRBV14; D gene: NA; J gene: TRBJ2-7; clone size: NA; CDR3 DNA: TGTGCCAGCAGCCGTCTCGGATCTCCCTACGAGCAGTACTTC; CDR3 protein: CASSRLGSPYEQYF
CDR3 length: 13; V gene: TRBV7-2; D gene: NA; J gene: TRBJ2-7; clone size: many; CDR3 DNA: TGTGCCAGCAGCTTAATCCCTTCCTACGAGCAGTACTTC; CDR3 protein: CASSLIPSYEQYF
CDR3 length: 13; V gene: TRBV20-1; D gene: TRBD1; J gene: TRBJ2-7; clone size: few; CDR3 DNA: TGCAGCACCGACAGGGTCAGCTCCTACGAGCAGTACTTC; CDR3 protein: CSTDRVSSYEQYF
CDR3 length: 15; V gene: TRBV6-1; D gene: TRBD2; J gene: TRBJ2-2; clone size: many; CDR3 DNA: TGTGCCAGCAGACTCGGACTAGGGAGCACCGGGGAGCTGTTTTTT; CDR3 protein: CASRLGLGSTGELFF
CDR3 length: 14; V gene: TRBV7-9; D gene: TRBD1; J gene: TRBJ2-7; clone size: few; CDR3 DNA: TGTGCCAGCAGCCCCGGGACAGGCTTATACGAGCAGTACTTC; CDR3 protein: CASSPGTGLYEQYF
CDR3 length: 15; V gene: TRBV12-3/TRBV12-4; D gene: NA; J gene: TRBJ2-3; clone size: few; CDR3 DNA: TGTGCCAGCAGTACTCTAGCGCCTCGCACAGATACGCAGTATTTT; CDR3 protein: CASSTLAPRTDTQYF
CDR3 length: 13; V gene: TRBV2; D gene: NA; J gene: TRBJ1-5; clone size: NA; CDR3 DNA: TGTGCCAGCAGTGATGAACAGAAACAGCCCCAGCATTTT; CDR3 protein: CASSDEQKQPQHF
CDR3 length: 15; V gene: TRBV11-3; D gene: NA; J gene: TRBJ2-2; clone size: many; CDR3 DNA: TGTGCCAGCAGCCCTACCACTAGGGACACCGGGGAGCTGTTTTTT; CDR3 protein: CASSPTTRDTGELFF
CDR3 length: 14; V gene: TRBV30; D gene: NA; J gene: TRBJ1-5; clone size: few; CDR3 DNA: TGTGCCTGGAGTGCTGGGGGCGAGAATCAGCCCCAGCATTTT; CDR3 protein: CAWSAGGENQPQHF
CDR3 length: 15; V gene: TRBV7-2; D gene: TRBD2; J gene: TRBJ2-3; clone size: many; CDR3 DNA: TGTGCCAGCAGCCTACTAGCGGGAGTTACAGATACGCAGTATTTT; CDR3 protein: CASSLLAGVTDTQYF
CDR3 length: 17; V gene: TRBV4-1; D gene: NA; J gene: TRBJ2-1; clone size: NA; CDR3 DNA: TGCGCCAGCAGCCAAGAGCCTTCTCATTTAAAGGGCCATGAGCAGTTCTTC; CDR3 protein: CASSQEPSHLKGHEQFF
CDR3 length: 13; V gene: TRBV7-2; D gene: NA; J gene: TRBJ2-7; clone size: many; CDR3 DNA: TGTGCCAGCAGCATGACAGCTACCTACGAGCAGTACTTC; CDR3 protein: CASSMTATYEQYF
CDR3 length: 14; V gene: TRBV29-1; D gene: TRBD1; J gene: TRBJ1-1; clone size: NA; CDR3 DNA: TGCAGCGTTGGCAAAACAGGGGTGGACACTGAAGCTTTCTTT; CDR3 protein: CSVGKTGVDTEAFF
CDR3 length: 16; V gene: TRBV23-1; D gene: TRBD1; J gene: TRBJ2-7; clone size: few; CDR3 DNA: TGCGCCAGCAGTCACCCAAAGACAGGGGCTGTGGACGAGCAGTACTTC; CDR3 protein: CASSHPKTGAVDEQYF
CDR3 length: 13; V gene: TRBV10-3; D gene: TRBD1; J gene: TRBJ1-6; clone size: NA; CDR3 DNA: TGTGCCGTAAGACAGGGTCTGTTTTCACCCCTCCACTTT; CDR3 protein: CAVRQGLFSPLHF
CDR3 length: 14; V gene: TRBV7-2; D gene: NA; J gene: TRBJ1-1; clone size: many; CDR3 DNA: TGTGCCAGCAGCCTCCCGGGGACAAACACTGAAGCTTTCTTT; CDR3 protein: CASSLPGTNTEAFF
CDR3 length: 17; V gene: TRBV5-1; D gene: NA; J gene: TRBJ2-1; clone size: many; CDR3 DNA: TGCGCCAGCAGCTTGGGGGTCGGGGCGGCAATATACAATGAGCAGTTCTTC; CDR3 protein: CASSLGVGAAIYNEQFF
CDR3 length: 11; V gene: TRBV28; D gene: NA; J gene: TRBJ1-2; clone size: NA; CDR3 DNA: TGTGCCAGCGGAGCCCAGGATGGCTACACCTTC; CDR3 protein: CASGAQDGYTF